The 18 T cell receptor beta chains given below trace back to one sample, sequenced in a study of low-dose radiotherapy and immunotherapy resistance in tumors. Noted time point: before trial treatment. First-strand cDNA used TRAV- and TRBV-specific primers, covering alpha and beta chains. TCR amplification used 20 PCR cycles, a constant-region primer and a V-primer adapter. A single record per CDR3 protein comes from TCRdb applying MiXCR to the reads. The data show over 70,000 distinct CDR3 sequences, with around 30% seen just once and around 10% held by the top ten. The sample was PBMCs, taken before treatment. Receptors originate from a female donor with ovarian cancer.

This clonotype came up many times. The chain employs TRBV18 and TRBJ2-7, with D maybe TRBD1 (5 bases). V shed 2 bases and J shed 1 base, with 15 bases lying between them. This CDR3 contains 16 residues. Germline CDR1 reads KGHSH; CDR2 reads LQKENI. CDR3 nucleotide sequence: TGTGCCAGCTCACCAAAAAGCCGGACATTGTCCTACGAGCAGTACTTC. It translates to CASSPKSRTLSYEQYF.

This clonotype was recorded many times. The chain employs TRBV5-8 and TRBJ1-5; D might be TRBD1 (5 bases). Trimming pared 4 bases from V and 5 bases from J, leaving 13 bases between. The germline V gene has CDR1 SGHTS and CDR2 YDEGEE. The CDR3 contains 14 residues. This CDR3 reads CASSHRGLYQPQHF. CDR3 nucleotides: TGTGCCAGCAGCCACCGGGGCTTATATCAGCCCCAGCATTTT. The whole variable domain, filled in from reference TRBV5-8 and TRBJ1-5, reads EAGVTQSPTHLIKTRGQQATLRCSPISGHTSVYWYQQALGLGLQFLLWYDEGEERNRGNFPPRFSGRQFPNYSSELNVNALELEDSALYLCASSHRGLYQPQHFGDGTRLSIL.

This rearrangement joins TRBV29-1 to TRBJ2-7, with TRBD1 matching over 9 bases. The CDR3 is 14 residues long. With 6 bases clipped from V and 1 base from J, the junction kept 7 bases outside the gene matches. The germline V gene has CDR1 SQVTM and CDR2 ANQGSEA. The CDR3 sequence is CSVSGQGSSYEQYF. CDR3 coding DNA: TGCAGCGTGTCCGGACAGGGGTCTTCCTACGAGCAGTACTTC.

In its sample, this clonotype was seen many times. The V gene is TRBV30, the J gene TRBJ1-6; no firm D call. Germline loops: CDR1 GTSNPN, CDR2 SVGIG (reference sequence). V shed 2 bases and J shed 6 bases, with 5 bases lying between them. This CDR3 is 12 amino acids long. The CDR3 loop reads CAWSYSNSPLHF. The CDR3 nucleotides read TGTGCCTGGAGTTACAGTAATTCACCCCTCCACTTT.

About this clonotype: A far larger clone is off by one base, so a read error is likely. The chain combines TRBV5-1 with TRBJ2-5, with no clear D. The closer fit of TRBJ2-7 to the DNA end suggests the J call may be wrong. The CDR3 is 12 amino acids. The germline V gene has CDR1 SGHRS and CDR2 YFSETQ. CDR3 sequence reads: CASILDGYEQYF. CDR3 nucleotide sequence: TGCGCCAGCATCTTGGACGGCTACGAGCAGTACTTC.

The chain has TRBV28 and TRBJ2-3; 7 bases are a match to TRBD2. Germline lookup yields CDR1 MDHEN and CDR2 SYDVKM. Unmatched junction bases numbered 9, after V lost 6 bases and J lost 3 bases. This CDR3 contains 15 residues. The CDR3 sequence: CASSPLGGSTDTQYF. The DNA for the CDR3 is TGTGCCAGCAGCCCCCTGGGCGGGAGTACAGATACGCAGTATTTT.

The chain employs TRBV13 and TRBJ2-5, with D maybe TRBD2 (5 bases). The germline gives CDR1 PRHDT, CDR2 FYEKMQ (reference sequence). The V gene lost 5 bases and the J gene lost 5 bases, with 15 bases spanning the gap. The CDR3 consists of 14 residues. In DNA, the CDR3 is TGTGCCAGCAGCCCCATGCGGGCCAGGGAGACCCAGTACTTC. Its translation: CASSPMRARETQYF.

Ten or more counts support this clonotype. The chain is built from TRBV5-6 and TRBJ2-5; TRBD2 matches at 9 bases. With V trimmed by 0 bases and J by 4 bases, 1 base remained unmatched. Germline V CDR1 and CDR2: SGHDT, YYEEEE. The CDR3 totals 14 residues. As DNA, the CDR3 is TGTGCCAGCAGCTTGGTACTAGCGGGAGAGACCCAGTACTTC. Translating it yields CASSLVLAGETQYF.

Note on this clonotype: A far bigger clonotype differs at one base, so this is likely a read error. Here the CDR3 DNA reads TGTGCCAGCAGTCGGACAGGTGGAATCTCCTACAATGAGCAGTACTTC. Translated: CASSRTGGISYNEQYF. The chain is built from TRBV28 and TRBJ2-7; 7 nucleotides agree with TRBD1. Germline CDR1 reads MDHEN; CDR2 reads SYDVKM. The CDR3 spans 16 residues. V was pared by 5 bases and J by 7 bases, with 17 bases of the junction left unmatched. Full variable domain (outside the CDR3, taken from reference TRBV28 and TRBJ2-7): DVKVTQSSRYLVKRTGEKVFLECVQDMDHENMFWYRQDPGLGLRLIYFSYDVKMKEKGDIPEGYSVSREKKERFSLILESASTNQTSMYLCASSRTGGISYNEQYFGPGTRLTVT.

The chain recombines TRBV21-1 with TRBJ1-6; TRBD1, the table's D call, lacks a check against the DNA. TRBV21-1 corresponds to a pseudogene. The CDR3 runs 14 residues. CDR3 amino acids: CATPVWGYNSPLHF. The CDR3 coding sequence is TGTGCCACCCCCGTGTGGGGGTATAATTCACCCCTCCACTTT.

V is TRBV11-2 and J is TRBJ2-7, with a possible D match to TRBD1 (6 bases). The CDR3 has 17 amino acids. Trimming cost V 5 bases and J 1 base, with 21 bases left between them. CDR1 and CDR2 from the germline V gene are SGHAT and FQNNGV. The chain's CDR3 is CASSQAPVGANSYEQYF. The CDR3 nucleotides are TGTGCCAGCAGCCAAGCCCCGGTGGGGGCGAATTCCTACGAGCAGTACTTC.

The CDR3 DNA reads TGTGCCAGCAGCCCGGACCGTTCCTACAATGAGCAGTTCTTC. It yields the protein CASSPDRSYNEQFF. V usage is TRBV6-6 and J usage is TRBJ2-1, with D uncertain. In germline, CDR1 is MNHNY, CDR2 SVGAGI (reference sequence). CDR3 size: 14 residues. The V end was cut by 6 bases, the J end by 1 base, with 10 bases between.

As to this clonotype: A read error may account for a junction end that differs from germline. The chain links TRBV20-1 to TRBJ2-3, with TRBD2 matching 9 bases. The germline V gene has CDR1 DFQATT and CDR2 SNEGSKA (reference sequence). The CDR3 covers 15 residues. The CDR3 spells CSAVEAGGSTDKQYF. CDR3 coding DNA: TGCAGTGCGGTAGAAGCGGGGGGAAGCACAGATAAGCAGTATTTT.

This clonotype was observed many times. The chain carries TRBV27 and TRBJ2-1; tentative D call: TRBD2 (6 bases). The CDR3 extends over 13 amino acids. V gave up 5 bases and J gave up 10 bases, with 15 bases separating them. Per germline, CDR1 MNHEY and CDR2 SMNVEV (reference sequence). The CDR3 region is CASSVVSAGEQFF. DNA for the CDR3: TGTGCCAGCAGTGTTGTTAGTGCGGGGGAGCAGTTCTTC.

This clonotype was recorded many times. The CDR3 bases are TGTGCCAGCAGCTCCGGGACAGGCTTGTACGAGCAGTACTTC. This translates into CASSSGTGLYEQYF. The V and J genes are TRBV5-4 and TRBJ2-7, with 8 bases fitting TRBD1. V gave up 3 bases and J gave up 4 bases; unmatched junction bases: 6. CDR3 length: 14 amino acids. Per germline, CDR1 SGHNT and CDR2 YYREEE (reference sequence).

J is TRBJ2-3 and V is TRBV5-5; D is possibly TRBD2 (6 bases). This CDR3 has 15 residues. Trimming shortened V by 4 bases and J by 2 bases, and 14 bases separated the two germline ends. Looked up from germline, CDR1 is SGHKS and CDR2 is YYEKEE (reference sequence). The CDR3 DNA sequence: TGTGCCAGCAGCCCAAGGAGGGAGCTCACAGATACGCAGTATTTT. This gives the protein CASSPRRELTDTQYF.

This clonotype was picked up many times. The rearrangement links TRBV19 to TRBJ1-6; D may be TRBD1 (6 bases). This CDR3 contains 16 residues. CDR1 is LNHDA and CDR2 is SQIVND in the germline V gene (reference sequence). Trimming cost V 7 bases and J 1 base, with 14 bases left between them. CDR3 in amino acids: CASTPDRLSYNSPLHF. The CDR3 region has the DNA TGTGCCAGTACTCCTGACAGGTTGTCCTATAATTCACCCCTCCACTTT.

This clonotype was observed many times. The chain has TRBV6-2 or TRBV6-3 and TRBJ2-1; either TRBD1 or TRBD2 may fit D (5 bases each). Germline-derived CDR1 and CDR2 are MNHEY and SVGEGT. Deletions cut 5 bases from V and 4 bases from J, with 9 bases between. The CDR3 loop spans 13 amino acids. The CDR3 coding sequence is TGTGCCAGCAGTGGGGACGGATACAATGAGCAGTTCTTC. It specifies CASSGDGYNEQFF.